Below are 27 T cell receptor beta chains sequenced from a single sample in a study of T cells in Graves' hyperthyroidism and ophthalmopathy. It was RNA transcripts that yielded the amplified TCR beta CDR3 regions. TCR CDR3 underwent first-round RT-PCR with the HTBI primer set. TCRdb processed the multiplex PCR reads anew with MiXCR; each CDR3 protein has one entry. The sample has over 450,000 distinct CDR3 sequences, 15% to 20% seen once. The sequenced sample was blood. The receptors stem from a woman aged 18 to 35 with Graves' ophthalmopathy.

This sequence joins TRBV28 and TRBJ2-3; 11 bases fit TRBD2. J gave up 5 bases and V 7 bases, and 14 bases lay outside the gene matches. This CDR3 is 17 amino acids long. CDR1 and CDR2 (germline): MDHEN, SYDVKM. CDR3 DNA sequence: TGTGCCAGCACCCACTTGGCGGGGCTAGCGGGAGGAGATACGCAGTATTTT. This gives the protein CASTHLAGLAGGDTQYF. Variable domain in full (rest from reference TRBV28 and TRBJ2-3): DVKVTQSSRYLVKRTGEKVFLECVQDMDHENMFWYRQDPGLGLRLIYFSYDVKMKEKGDIPEGYSVSREKKERFSLILESASTNQTSMYLCASTHLAGLAGGDTQYFGPGTRLTVL.

This clonotype was observed at least ten times. One end of the junction varies from germline; a read error may be responsible. The chain has TRBV18 and TRBJ1-4; D ambiguous. This CDR3 has 15 amino acids. The V gene's germline CDR1 is KGHSH and CDR2 LQKENI. The CDR3 DNA is TGTGCCAGCTCTCCACCGTCCCAAGGCGGGGAAAAACTGTTTTTT. Its protein product is CASSPPSQGGEKLFF.

This clonotype was found many times. The rearrangement joins TRBV10-3 to TRBJ2-7; D not resolved. Trimming took 7 bases from V and 7 from J, leaving 11 bases between them. The CDR3 extends over 11 amino acids. Germline V CDR1 and CDR2: ENHRY, SYGVKD. This CDR3 is CAITIGPEQYF. CDR3 DNA sequence: TGTGCCATCACGATAGGACCGGAGCAGTACTTC.

This clonotype was seen ten or more times. A junction end diverges from the germline sequence, so it may reflect a read error. The chain recombines TRBV20-1 with TRBJ1-1; D uncertain. The CDR3 length is 11 residues. The germline gives CDR1 DFQATT, CDR2 SNEGSKA (reference sequence). DNA for the CDR3: TGCAGTGGTAGATTGAACACTGAAGCTTTCTTT. It specifies CSGRLNTEAFF.

The rearrangement joins TRBV25-1 to TRBJ1-6, with D hard to call. Germline CDR1 MGHDK, CDR2 SYGVNS. The CDR3 extends over 17 amino acids. The germline V and J ends were trimmed by 2 bases and 7 bases, with 18 bases remaining between them. CDR3 protein: CASSELSTGGENSPLHF. The CDR3 DNA reads as TGTGCCAGCAGTGAACTTAGCACTGGCGGCGAGAATTCACCCCTCCACTTT.

This chain links TRBV11-2 with TRBJ2-1; 7 nucleotides line up with TRBD1. V trimming: 5 bases; J trimming: 8 bases; junction bases outside the gene matches: 12. The CDR3 has 15 amino acids. Germline V lookup: CDR1 SGHAT, CDR2 FQNNGV. Here the CDR3 reads CASSPRQGPVDEQFF. CDR3 DNA sequence: TGTGCCAGCAGCCCTCGACAGGGACCGGTAGATGAGCAGTTCTTC.

To note about this clonotype: Possible read error: a much larger clone is one base away. The chain joins TRBV7-8 to TRBJ1-2, with D possibly TRBD1 on 5 matching bases. This CDR3 comprises 14 residues. With 6 bases removed from V and 4 bases from J, the gap between germline ends came to 15 bases. Germline V CDR1 and CDR2: SGHVS, FQNEAQ. For the CDR3, the DNA is TGTGCCAGCAGTAGAGGTGGTCAGGGCTATGGCTACACCTTC. Its protein product is CASSRGGQGYGYTF.

The rearrangement links TRBV20-1 to TRBJ2-4, with 8 bases that match TRBD1. There are 16 residues in the CDR3. In germline, CDR1 is DFQATT, CDR2 SNEGSKA (reference sequence). Trimming at V came to 6 bases and at J to 0 bases, leaving 10 bases not matched to a gene. The CDR3 nucleotides are TGCAGTGCCGGAACGGGACAGGAAATAGCCAAAAACATTCAGTACTTC. Its protein is CSAGTGQEIAKNIQYF.

The chain links TRBV3-1 to TRBJ2-7; D gene ambiguous. CDR3 length: 13 amino acids. Germline CDR1 LGHDT, CDR2 YNNKEL (reference sequence). V lost 1 base, J lost 2 bases, and 6 bases lay in between. The CDR3: CASSQGRTYEQYF. The CDR3, as DNA: TGTGCCAGCAGCCAAGGCAGGACCTACGAGCAGTACTTC.

This clonotype was counted many times. This chain links TRBV6-2 or TRBV6-3 with TRBJ2-7; 10 nucleotides align to TRBD2. Germline V CDR1 and CDR2: MNHEY, SVGEGT. V was pared by 6 bases and J by 1 base, with 12 bases of the junction left unmatched. The CDR3 has 17 amino acids. Here the CDR3 reads CASSSLAGGSGSYEQYF. The CDR3 DNA is TGTGCCAGCAGCTCCTTAGCGGGAGGTTCCGGATCCTACGAGCAGTACTTC.

This chain links TRBV12-3 or TRBV12-4 with TRBJ1-1, with 12 bases that match TRBD1. Trimming removed 5 bases from V and 4 bases from J; junction bases left unmatched: 11. The CDR3 is made up of 17 amino acids. The CDR3, as DNA: TGTGCCAGCAGTCTCCGGGACAGGGGGCCGGGGAGCACTGAAGCTTTCTTT. Translation gives CASSLRDRGPGSTEAFF.

This clonotype occurred many times. The V call is TRBV12-3 or TRBV12-4, the J call TRBJ2-3; D remains ambiguous. The CDR3 runs 12 residues. Trimming left V 7 bases short and J 2 bases short, with 7 bases between. CDR3 sequence (DNA): TGTGCCAGCACCCGCGACACAGATACGCAGTATTTT. It codes for CASTRDTDTQYF.

This clonotype occurred many times. The V call is TRBV30, the J call TRBJ1-3; no clear D gene. This CDR3 has 15 residues. The V end lost 3 bases, the J end lost 0 bases, and 12 bases lay between the germline ends. The germline V gene encodes CDR1 GTSNPN and CDR2 SVGIG (reference sequence). The CDR3 DNA reads as TGTGCCTGGAGGGAACACCGTTTCTCTGGAAACACCATATATTTT. This encodes CAWREHRFSGNTIYF. The full variable domain, with the rest looked up from reference TRBV30 and TRBJ1-3, is SQTIHQWPATLVQPVGSPLSLECTVEGTSNPNLYWYRQAAGRGLQLLFYSVGIGQISSEVPQNLSASRPQDRQFILSSKKLLLSDSGFYLCAWREHRFSGNTIYFGEGSWLTVV.

The V call is TRBV7-2, the J call TRBJ2-3; 11 nucleotides match TRBD2. The CDR3 runs to 17 residues. Germline CDR1 and CDR2: SGHTA and FQGNSA. V was clipped by 5 bases and J by 5 bases; unmatched bases: 12. The CDR3 DNA is TGTGCCAGCAGCCCTCGGACTAGCGGGTTTGGTGGAGATACGCAGTATTTT. This translates into CASSPRTSGFGGDTQYF.

The V gene is TRBV20-1, the J gene TRBJ1-2, with TRBD1 identical over 9 bases. Germline assignment: CDR1 DFQATT and CDR2 SNEGSKA (reference sequence). V was clipped by 6 bases and J by 8 bases; unmatched bases: 4. There are 11 residues in the CDR3. The chain's CDR3 is CSARDRAGYTF. CDR3 DNA sequence: TGCAGTGCCCGGGACAGGGCCGGCTACACCTTC.

This clonotype was seen ten or more times. V gene TRBV2 combines with J gene TRBJ2-3; 11 bases match TRBD2. Trimming cost V 1 base and J 6 bases; bases outside gene matches: 6. The CDR3 consists of 16 residues. Germline values: CDR1 SNHLY, CDR2 FYNNEI. The CDR3: CASSEEPLAGEDTQYF. The CDR3 DNA reads TGTGCCAGCAGTGAAGAACCACTAGCGGGGGAGGATACGCAGTATTTT.

The chain uses TRBV5-4 and TRBJ2-7, with 14 bases matching TRBD2. This CDR3 spans 17 amino acids. From germline, CDR1 is SGHNT and CDR2 YYREEE (reference sequence). Trimming at V came to 4 bases and at J to 4 bases, leaving 10 bases not matched to a gene. DNA of the CDR3: TGTGCCAGCAGCCCCACCGGGACTAGCGGGAGTCTTTACGAGCAGTACTTC. It yields the protein CASSPTGTSGSLYEQYF.

This clonotype was detected only a few times. The gene calls are TRBV6-1 and TRBJ2-1; tentatively, D is TRBD1 or TRBD2 (5 bases each). With 5 bases removed from V and 11 bases from J, the gap between germline ends came to 16 bases. The CDR3 length is 13 residues. Germline CDR1 and CDR2: MNHNS and SASEGT. As DNA, the CDR3 is TGTGCCAGCAGTTCCTACCCCCCGGGACAGCAGTTCTTC. Amino acids: CASSSYPPGQQFF.

This clonotype has a count of ten or more. This chain uses TRBV6-2 or TRBV6-3 with TRBJ1-5, with TRBD1 matching over 11 bases. Germline V lookup: CDR1 MNHEY, CDR2 SVGEGT. The CDR3 extends over 14 amino acids. Trimming removed 7 bases from V and 7 bases from J; junction bases left unmatched: 6. CDR3 DNA sequence: TGTGCCAGCAATAGAGGGACAGGGGGGCAGCCCCAGCATTTT. Encoded protein: CASNRGTGGQPQHF.

This clonotype was counted at least ten times. The chain uses TRBV11-2 and TRBJ2-7; D perhaps matches TRBD1 (6 bases). This CDR3 has 15 amino acids. V was shortened by 5 bases and J by 3 bases, with 17 bases between the two germline ends. Germline assignment: CDR1 SGHAT and CDR2 FQNNGV. The CDR3, as DNA: TGTGCCAGCAGCAGACGGACAGCCGACAGCTACGAGCAGTACTTC. As protein: CASSRRTADSYEQYF. The full variable domain, with the rest looked up from reference TRBV11-2 and TRBJ2-7, is EAGVAQSPRYKIIEKRQSVAFWCNPISGHATLYWYQQILGQGPKLLIQFQNNGVVDDSQLPKDRFSAERLKGVDSTLKIQPAKLEDSAVYLCASSRRTADSYEQYFGPGTRLTVT.

This clonotype has a count of ten or more. This chain connects TRBV12-3 or TRBV12-4 to TRBJ2-5, with TRBD1 matching over 8 bases. The V and J ends lost 5 bases and 3 bases, in that order; junction bases with no gene match: 5. The CDR3 has 14 amino acids. In DNA form, the CDR3 reads TGTGCCAGCAGTATGTGGACAGGGAAAGAGACCCAGTACTTC. This encodes CASSMWTGKETQYF.

Many counts were recorded for this clonotype. The chain recombines TRBV6-2 or TRBV6-3 with TRBJ1-1, with D hard to call. The V and J ends lost 2 bases and 8 bases respectively, with 9 bases between them. This CDR3 is 12 amino acids long. Germline V gene sequence: CDR1 MNHEY, CDR2 SVGEGT. CDR3 coding DNA: TGTGCCAGCAGTTACGCAGGAGTCGAAGCTTTCTTT. Its translation: CASSYAGVEAFF.

In this sample, this clonotype turned up many times. The chain combines TRBV24-1 with TRBJ1-1, with unresolved D. V was clipped by 3 bases and J by 0 bases, with 7 bases between them. The CDR3 runs 14 residues. Germline V lookup: CDR1 KGHDR, CDR2 SFDVKD. The CDR3 here is CATSDAGVNTEAFF. The DNA of the CDR3 is TGTGCCACCAGTGATGCGGGAGTGAACACTGAAGCTTTCTTT.

This chain connects TRBV12-3 or TRBV12-4 to TRBJ1-5, with 7 bases identical to TRBD1. This CDR3 is 14 amino acids long. With 3 bases clipped from V and 6 bases from J, the junction kept 5 bases outside the gene matches. The CDR3 DNA is TGTGCCAGCAGTTTGGGACAGTCCAGTCAGCCCCAGCATTTT. Its protein product is CASSLGQSSQPQHF.

This clonotype occurred a few times. J is TRBJ2-2 and V is TRBV7-3; possibly TRBD1 for D (6 bases). The CDR3 runs 17 residues. Germline V gene sequence: CDR1 SGHTA, CDR2 FQGTGA. Trimming took 0 bases from V and 6 from J, leaving 17 bases between them. DNA for the CDR3: TGTGCCAGCAGCTTAACCCCCGAGACAGGTTTCGCCGGGGAGCTGTTTTTT. Its translation is CASSLTPETGFAGELFF.

A note on this clonotype: A clone one base away is much larger, so this may be a read error. The chain couples TRBV29-1 to TRBJ2-7; D is unresolved. CDR1 is SQVTM and CDR2 is ANQGSEA in the germline V gene. The V and J ends lost 5 bases and 7 bases respectively, with 18 bases between them. CDR3 size: 13 residues. CDR3 protein: CSVRQVPTGEQYF. In DNA, the CDR3 is TGCAGCGTTCGCCAGGTCCCCACGGGTGAGCAGTACTTC.

This clonotype came up many times. The V call is TRBV18, the J call TRBJ2-7; D gene unclear. CDR1 is KGHSH, CDR2 LQKENI, per germline. V was clipped by 0 bases and J by 2 bases, with 8 bases between them. This CDR3 contains 14 residues. The CDR3 region has the DNA TGTGCCAGCTCACCACCGTACAGTGCCTACGAGCAGTACTTC. This sequence encodes CASSPPYSAYEQYF.